The entry that follows covers one TCR beta chain sequence. Its antigen remains unknown. With 1 base clipped from V and 6 bases from J, the junction kept 7 bases outside the gene matches. Germline loops: CDR1 SGHRS, CDR2 YFSETQ. This CDR3 is 16 amino acids long. These data belong to a study of vaccination effects on CD4 cells after COVID-19. Some clones are missing from TCRdb's copy, which holds only in-frame ones; the method was immunoSEQ multiplex PCR. The sample shows about 45,000 clones, approximately 74% of them seen only once. Researchers isolated CD4+ T cells once about eleven days of culture had elapsed. A positive SARS-CoV-2 PCR test fell between March and December 2020.

The sample was CD4+ T cells from PBMCs cultured without peptide, taken before COVID-19 vaccination. The receptor was derived from a human donor who had a prior SARS-CoV-2 infection. This chain links TRBV5-1 with TRBJ2-2; TRBD1 matches at 9 bases. The CDR3 DNA sequence: TGCGCCAGCAGCTTGTCGGGACAGGGATTACCCGGGGAGCTGTTTTTT. Its protein product is CASSLSGQGLPGELFF.